This T cell receptor beta chain is drawn from a study of metastatic and nonmetastatic thyroid tumors. On the study more broadly: For malignant and benign thyroid patients, tumor or nodule tissue and blood were the sources whose repertoires were compared.

With respect to this clone: Its antigen is unidentified.

No patient had received any treatment before thyroid surgery. V shed 5 bases and J shed 6 bases, with 14 bases lying between them. Germline CDR1 reads MDHEN; CDR2 reads SYDVKM. CDR3 length equals 14 residues. Points from the study as a whole: Versus benign nodules, malignant thyroid tumors reportedly had significantly higher TCR beta diversity, in blood and tumor.

TCRdb ran MiXCR on the PCR reads. The top ten hold roughly 15% of the sample, which has over 15,000 clones, 34% seen once. This receptor was identified in a female donor with papillary thyroid cancer or a benign thyroid nodule (not recorded which). Some clones in this sample may be carry-over from other donors' samples. The sample consisted of tumor tissue. The chain links TRBV28 to TRBJ1-5; D may be TRBD1 (5 bases). The CDR3 region has the DNA TGTGCCAGCAGTCCTCCAGGGTCAGGTCAGCCCCAGCATTTT. It encodes CASSPPGSGQPQHF.